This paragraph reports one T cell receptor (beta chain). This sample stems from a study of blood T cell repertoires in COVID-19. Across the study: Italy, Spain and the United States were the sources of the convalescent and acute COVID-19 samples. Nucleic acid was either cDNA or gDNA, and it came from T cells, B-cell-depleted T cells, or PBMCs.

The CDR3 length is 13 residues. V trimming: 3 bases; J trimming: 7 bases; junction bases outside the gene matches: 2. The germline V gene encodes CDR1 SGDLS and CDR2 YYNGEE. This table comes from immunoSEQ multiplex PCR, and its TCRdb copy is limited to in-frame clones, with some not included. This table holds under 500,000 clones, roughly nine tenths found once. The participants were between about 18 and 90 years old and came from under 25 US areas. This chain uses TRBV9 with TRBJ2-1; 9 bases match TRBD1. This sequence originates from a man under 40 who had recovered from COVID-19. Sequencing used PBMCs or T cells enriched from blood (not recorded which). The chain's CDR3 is CASSGTGVNEQFF. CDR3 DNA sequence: TGTGCCAGCAGCGGGACAGGGGTGAATGAGCAGTTCTTC.